Within the sample, the clone carrying this TCR beta chain is medium-sized. The antigen is unknown. A modified ARM-PCR protocol with three rounds of nested PCR amplified TCRbeta. TCRdb recomputed calls from the multiplex PCR reads with MiXCR, one row per CDR3 protein. This sample yields tens of thousands of distinct CDR3 sequences, of which about 72% are seen a single time; around 20% belongs to the top ten. RNA was extracted from bulk tissue without any cell sorting. V shed 0 bases and J shed 15 bases, with 12 bases lying between them. Germline CDR1 and CDR2: MGHRA and YSYEKL. This CDR3 spans 12 amino acids. The data were taken from a study of tumor and adjacent non-tumor tissue in lung cancer. In the study overall: There were around eleven adenocarcinoma, a couple of squamous cell carcinoma and 1 small cell lung cancer cases.

The study, taken as a whole, reports: Compared with tumor, normal lung showed significantly lower TCR diversity. Tumor TCR diversity, when higher, was linked to shorter survival. Tumor repertoires had a smaller top 100 clone share than normal lung.

Sequencing was performed on lung tumor tissue. The receptor's source is a man in his sixties with non-small cell lung cancer. The gene calls are TRBV4-1 and TRBJ2-1; TRBD1 or TRBD2 may be the D gene (5 bases each). The CDR3 bases are TGCGCCAGCAGCCAAGATCGGGGCCATTCGTTCTTC. Amino acid sequence: CASSQDRGHSFF.